This T cell receptor (beta chain) was retrieved from a study of cytomegalovirus exposure and HLA in healthy donors. Whole-study context: The study's early data release held about 85 million unique TCRs from HLA-typed donors.

Primers: 60 Vbeta forward and 13 Jbeta reverse. The table came from immunoSEQ multiplex PCR; TCRdb's copy has only in-frame clones and leaves some out. The table shows over 150,000 clones, with approximately 74% occurring only once. Study observations and caveats: Exclusion applied to some V segments, including TRBV6-2 and TRBV6-3, as they were indistinguishable. It was 164 TCR beta chains that were listed as cytomegalovirus-associated. Further analysis, carried out later, found HLA-associated TCR beta chains more clonally expanded than equally common other chains.

This CDR3 is built from 13 residues. Per the germline V gene, CDR1 is SEHNR and CDR2 is FQNEAQ (reference sequence). The V end was cut by 1 base, the J end by 9 bases, with 10 bases between. In the case of this clone: Its specificity is not known.

The chain recombines TRBV7-9 with TRBJ1-5; D ambiguous. Sequencing was performed on PBMCs. The TCR comes from a woman aged 25 to 39 in good health and CMV-seronegative. The CDR3 sequence is CASSLGPGGPQHF. The CDR3 DNA is TGTGCCAGCAGCTTAGGTCCGGGAGGGCCCCAGCATTTT.